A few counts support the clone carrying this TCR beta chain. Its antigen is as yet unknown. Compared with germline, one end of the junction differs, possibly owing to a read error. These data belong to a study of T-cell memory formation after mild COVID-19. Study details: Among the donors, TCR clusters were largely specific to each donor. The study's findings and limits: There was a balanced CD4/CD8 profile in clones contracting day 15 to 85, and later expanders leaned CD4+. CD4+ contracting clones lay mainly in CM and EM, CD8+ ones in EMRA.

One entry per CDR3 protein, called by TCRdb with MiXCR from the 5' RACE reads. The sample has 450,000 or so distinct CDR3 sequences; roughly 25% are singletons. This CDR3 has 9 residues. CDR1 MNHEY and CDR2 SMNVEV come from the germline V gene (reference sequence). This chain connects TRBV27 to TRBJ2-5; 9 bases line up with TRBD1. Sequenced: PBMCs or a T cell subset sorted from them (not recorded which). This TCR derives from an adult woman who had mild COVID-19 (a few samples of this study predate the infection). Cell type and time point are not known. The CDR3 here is CATCRDRDF. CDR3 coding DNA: TGTGCCACTTGCCGGGACAGGGATTTC.